This T cell receptor beta chain was found in a study of CD8 T cells in Susac syndrome (dated by TCRdb to the late 2010s). In terms of the full investigation: Whether CD8+ T cell activation and differentiation in Susac syndrome was antigen driven was tested using repertoire sequencing. Clonality of the CD8+ T cell repertoire was compared between about a dozen healthy donors, some 14 Susac syndrome patients and 15 or so multiple sclerosis patients. Summary of the overall study and its limitations: The TCR sequencing and HLA analysis was acknowledged to have included a relatively small number of individuals.

CDR3 length: 15 amino acids, cysteine to phenylalanine. Of all the DNA, just the CDR3 is kept, 45 bases in frame from base 1. Taken from the germline V gene (reference sequence), the CDR1 and CDR2 loops are LNHDA and SQIVND. Relative to germline, V is 5 bases shorter and J is 8 bases shorter, with 19 bases between their ends. With respect to this clonotype: The clone's antigen remains unknown. The record has no base qualities; no much larger clone is one base away.

RNA was extracted with the RNeasy kit and about 0.5 to 1 ug was reverse transcribed using random hexamers. The immunoSEQ multiplex PCR assay, covering 54 Vbeta and 13 Jbeta segments, was used to amplify TCR beta CDR3 regions. PCR amplification bias was corrected using a synthetic template baseline for primer optimization and computational correction. The original methods were these. Only productive sequences were kept, with reads annotated to V, D and J genes according to IMGT and analyzed in immunoSEQ Analyzer. Clonality was calculated as one minus the Shannon entropy normalized by log2 of the number of productive unique sequences. For each patient and control, public and private clones were evaluated among the 100 most prevalent clones. Clones were defined as Susac-specific if absent from the healthy and MS cohorts, from more than 900 published viral clones and from other ImmuneACCESS disease sequences. The public reads were quality trimmed at Q25 with fastp and then assembled into clones with MiXCR by TCRdb, keeping productive beta chains. One record per CDR3 amino acid sequence lists the most common genes and DNA. Here the V and J calls rest on TCRdb's processing, not on the authors' analysis. Recorded for this sample are some 150,000 distinct CDR3 sequences; roughly 94% of them occurred a single time. The biggest ten clones account for approximately 0.3% of the sample.

High-throughput TCR beta sequencing profiled peripheral blood CD8+ and CD4+ T cells from healthy donors, Susac syndrome patients and multiple sclerosis patients. Healthy donors were included as age- and sex-matched controls. Bulk CD8+ and CD4+ T cells were purified magnetically by negative isolation, whereas CD8+ TEMRA cells were enriched by FACS. Blood was collected in EDTA tubes and processed within 24 hours, with PBMCs isolated through density gradient centrifugation. PBMCs intended for TCR sequencing were frozen in liquid nitrogen and were later thawed in a 37 degrees C water bath. The sorted or isolated CD4+, CD8+ and CD8+ TEMRA cells reached a purity of at least 90%.

Here the chain combines TRBV19 and TRBJ2-1, with the identity of the D gene unclear. The sequence derives from a human donor in good health. Sequencing used CD8+ T cells from PBMCs. The CDR3 amino acid sequence is: CASSSMGLTADEQFF. The nucleotide sequence reads as follows: TGTGCCAGTAGTTCCATGGGGTTAACGGCCGATGAGCAGTTCTTC.